The 7 T cell receptor beta chains below were found in one sample sequenced in a study of neurological immune-mediated disorders. MiXCR was run by TCRdb on the 5' RACE reads, yielding one entry per CDR3 protein. This table has around 26,000 distinct CDR3 sequences, under 8% appearing once. Sequencing was carried out using PBMCs. These receptors originate from a woman between 50 and 59 years old in good health.

This clonotype occurred many times. The V call is TRBV29-1, the J call TRBJ2-7; 7 bases fit TRBD2. Germline CDR1 SQVTM, CDR2 ANQGSEA. Losses at the gene ends were 3 bases for V and 0 bases for J; bases not matched to a gene: 2. The CDR3 covers 13 residues. In nucleotides, the CDR3 is TGCAGCGTTGAGTGGGAGGGCTCCTACGAGCAGTACTTC. Its translation: CSVEWEGSYEQYF.

This clonotype occurred many times. The genes are TRBV7-2 and TRBJ2-7; D may be TRBD1 (5 bases). Trimming cost V 3 bases and J 5 bases, with 11 bases left between them. CDR1 is SGHTA, CDR2 FQGNSA, per germline. The CDR3 is 13 amino acids. The CDR3 loop reads CASSLAGSHEQYF. The CDR3 nucleotides are TGTGCCAGCAGCTTGGCAGGGTCCCACGAGCAGTACTTC.

This clonotype was observed at least ten times. The chain carries TRBV29-1 and TRBJ2-5, with 11 bases matching TRBD1. The germline CDR1 and CDR2 sequences are SQVTM and ANQGSEA. With 6 bases clipped from V and 5 bases from J, the junction kept 5 bases outside the gene matches. The CDR3 loop spans 13 amino acids. The DNA of the CDR3 is TGCAGCGTGCCGGGACAGGGGGGGGAGACCCAGTACTTC. Amino acids: CSVPGQGGETQYF.

This clonotype was found many times. V and J are TRBV29-1 and TRBJ2-3; 7 bases are a match to TRBD2. This CDR3 has 12 residues. Trimming took 6 bases from V and 3 from J; bases not matched to a gene: 3. Germline V gene data show CDR1 as SQVTM and CDR2 as ANQGSEA. The chain's CDR3 is CSVGGWTDTQYF. Written as DNA, the CDR3 is TGCAGCGTCGGGGGGTGGACAGATACGCAGTATTTT.

Ten or more counts support this clonotype. The V call is TRBV7-2, the J call TRBJ2-2; TRBD1 matches at 7 bases. CDR3 size: 14 residues. With 4 bases clipped from V and 3 bases from J, the junction kept 2 bases outside the gene matches. The germline CDR1 and CDR2 sequences are SGHTA and FQGNSA. The DNA for the CDR3 is TGTGCCAGCAGCTCAGGACAGGACACCGGGGAGCTGTTTTTT. This encodes CASSSGQDTGELFF.

This clonotype occurred many times. The chain is built from TRBV5-1 and TRBJ2-1, with D tentatively TRBD2 (5 bases). Per the germline V gene, CDR1 is SGHRS and CDR2 is YFSETQ. CDR3 size: 15 residues. V was clipped by 0 bases and J by 3 bases, with 10 bases between them. CDR3 DNA sequence: TGCGCCAGCAGCTTGGATAAACTAGACTACAATGAGCAGTTCTTC. Amino acid sequence: CASSLDKLDYNEQFF.

Ten or more counts support this clonotype. This sequence joins TRBV20-1 and TRBJ1-5; no reliable D call. The V and J ends lost 6 bases and 0 bases respectively, with 12 bases between them. This CDR3 has 14 amino acids. Per germline, CDR1 DFQATT and CDR2 SNEGSKA (reference sequence). As DNA, the CDR3 is TGCAGTGCCCAGACGGACCGTAGCAATCAGCCCCAGCATTTT. This sequence encodes CSAQTDRSNQPQHF.